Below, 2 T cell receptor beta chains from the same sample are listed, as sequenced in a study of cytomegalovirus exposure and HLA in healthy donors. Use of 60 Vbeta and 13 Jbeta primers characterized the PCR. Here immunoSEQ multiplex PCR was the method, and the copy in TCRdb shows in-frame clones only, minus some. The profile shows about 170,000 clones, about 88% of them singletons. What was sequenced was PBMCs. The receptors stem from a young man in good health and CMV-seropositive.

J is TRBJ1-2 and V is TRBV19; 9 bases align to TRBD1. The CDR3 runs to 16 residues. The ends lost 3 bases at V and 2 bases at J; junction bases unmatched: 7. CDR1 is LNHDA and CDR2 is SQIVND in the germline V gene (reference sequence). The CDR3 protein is CASSMVGTGRNYGYTF. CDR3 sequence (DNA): TGTGCCAGTAGTATGGTAGGGACAGGGAGGAACTATGGCTACACCTTC.

CDR3 loop: CASSAGWDSLGSSYNEQFF. DNA for the CDR3: TGTGCCAGCAGCGCGGGGTGGGACTCCTTGGGTAGCTCCTACAATGAGCAGTTCTTC. The chain employs TRBV9 and TRBJ2-1; maybe TRBD2 (6 bases). Germline CDR1 reads SGDLS; CDR2 reads YYNGEE. This CDR3 spans 19 amino acids. Trimming shortened V by 3 bases and J by 0 bases, and 22 bases separated the two germline ends.